Sequencing of this T cell receptor beta chain was carried out in a study of STAT5B mutations in CD4+ large granular lymphocyte leukemia. Study as a whole: Healthy donors showed HLA-associated enrichment of the CDR3 'QG' motif.

The CDR3 is 15 amino acids. Trimming took off 5 bases at V and 4 bases at J, with 17 bases between the two ends. Germline-derived CDR1 and CDR2 are SEHNR and FQNEAQ (reference sequence). Study-wide points: No patients shared main leukemic clonotypes, though roughly 25% appeared at low frequency elsewhere. 8/27 top patient clones versus 2/35 control clones were TRBV06-family.

Authors' methods: The detection floor for productive clonotype frequency was 2.59 x 10-5. Measured with immunoSEQ multiplex PCR; TCRdb has only the in-frame clones, and not every one. That table gives V, J and clone size, and the DNA gave D and trimming. The sample yields tens of thousands of clones, roughly 79% seen once. A remark on this clone: Its specificity is unknown.

This sequence originates from a human donor in good health. The genes are TRBV7-9 and TRBJ2-5; TRBD2 might be the D (6 bases). The specimen sequenced was CD4+ T cells from blood buffy coats. DNA for the CDR3: TGTGCCAGCAGCCTCTACGGGGGTGAGGGAGAGACCCAGTACTTC. Translating gives CASSLYGGEGETQYF.